The TCR beta chain under discussion was sequenced for a study of blood T cell repertoires in COVID-19. Study overall: Donors in the United States, Italy and Spain gave samples during acute or convalescent COVID-19. In each case, the material was cDNA or gDNA derived from T cells, B-cell-depleted T cells, or PBMCs.

As processed by the authors: Estimation of nucleated cell counts was performed using reference gene primer amplification. Assay: immunoSEQ multiplex PCR; the TCRdb copy retains only in-frame clones and omits some. V and J calls and clone size come straight from that table; D and trimming were deduced from the DNA. The profile shows about 48,000 clones, roughly 85% of them singletons. The ends were cut back, 4 bases at V and 4 bases at J, with 19 bases in the middle. The CDR3 totals 16 residues. CDR1 LGHDT and CDR2 YNNKEL come from the germline V gene (reference sequence). This receptor was identified in a woman older than 75 with acute or convalescent COVID-19. The chain links TRBV3-1 (or the pseudogene TRBV3-2) to TRBJ1-1; possible D gene TRBD1, 6 bases. The sample consisted of peripheral blood. The CDR3 sequence is CASSPKRGKGGTEAFF. CDR3 nucleotides: TGTGCCAGCAGCCCTAAGAGAGGGAAAGGGGGCACTGAAGCTTTCTTT.